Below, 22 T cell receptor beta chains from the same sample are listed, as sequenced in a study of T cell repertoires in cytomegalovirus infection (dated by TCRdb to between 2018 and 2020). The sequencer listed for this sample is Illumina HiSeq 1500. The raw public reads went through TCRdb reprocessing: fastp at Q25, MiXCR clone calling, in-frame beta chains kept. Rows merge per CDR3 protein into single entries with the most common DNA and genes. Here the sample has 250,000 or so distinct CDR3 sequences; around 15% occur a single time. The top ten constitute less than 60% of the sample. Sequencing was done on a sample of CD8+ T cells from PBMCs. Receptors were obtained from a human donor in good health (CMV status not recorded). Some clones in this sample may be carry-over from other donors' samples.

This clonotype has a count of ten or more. The CDR3 DNA follows: TGTGCCAGCAGTTCCCTCGTCGGGGGGGTCGGGCTCTTAAACACCGGGGAGCTGTTTTTT. This codes for CASSSLVGGVGLLNTGELFF. The chain recombines TRBV28 with TRBJ2-2; TRBD2 matches at 8 bases. J gave up 2 bases and V 4 bases, and 18 bases lay outside the gene matches. The length of the CDR3 is 20 residues. Germline CDR1 and CDR2: MDHEN and SYDVKM.

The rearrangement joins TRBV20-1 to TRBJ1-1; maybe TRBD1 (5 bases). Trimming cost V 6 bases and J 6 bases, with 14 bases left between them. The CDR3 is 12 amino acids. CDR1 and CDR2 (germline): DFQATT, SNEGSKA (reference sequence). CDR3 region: CSAQMGVAEAFF. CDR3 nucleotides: TGCAGTGCCCAGATGGGGGTGGCTGAAGCTTTCTTT.

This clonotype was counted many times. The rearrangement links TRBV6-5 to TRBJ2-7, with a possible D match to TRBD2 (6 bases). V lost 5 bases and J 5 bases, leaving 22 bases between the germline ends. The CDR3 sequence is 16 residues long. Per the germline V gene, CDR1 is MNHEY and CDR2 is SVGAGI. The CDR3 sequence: CASSTLGGIGSDEQYF. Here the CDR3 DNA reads TGTGCCAGCAGTACCCTTGGGGGGATAGGGAGCGACGAGCAGTACTTC.

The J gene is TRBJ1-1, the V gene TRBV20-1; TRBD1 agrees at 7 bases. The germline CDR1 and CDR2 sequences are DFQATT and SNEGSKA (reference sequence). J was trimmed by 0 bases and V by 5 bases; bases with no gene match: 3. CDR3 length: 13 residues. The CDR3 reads CSALTGMNTEAFF. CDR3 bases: TGCAGTGCTCTGACAGGGATGAACACTGAAGCTTTCTTT.

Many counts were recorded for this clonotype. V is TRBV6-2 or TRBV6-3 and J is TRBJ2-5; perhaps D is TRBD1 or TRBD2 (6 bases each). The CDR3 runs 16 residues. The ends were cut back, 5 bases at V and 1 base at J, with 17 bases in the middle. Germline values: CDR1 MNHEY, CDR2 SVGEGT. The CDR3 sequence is CASSRRDKITQETQYF. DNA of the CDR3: TGTGCCAGCAGTCGGCGGGACAAAATCACCCAAGAGACCCAGTACTTC.

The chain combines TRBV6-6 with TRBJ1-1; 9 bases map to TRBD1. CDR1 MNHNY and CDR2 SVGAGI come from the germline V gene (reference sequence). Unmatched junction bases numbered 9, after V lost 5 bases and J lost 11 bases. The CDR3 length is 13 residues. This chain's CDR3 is CASSRTGALMAFF. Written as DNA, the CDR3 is TGTGCCAGCAGTCGGACAGGGGCCTTGATGGCTTTCTTT.

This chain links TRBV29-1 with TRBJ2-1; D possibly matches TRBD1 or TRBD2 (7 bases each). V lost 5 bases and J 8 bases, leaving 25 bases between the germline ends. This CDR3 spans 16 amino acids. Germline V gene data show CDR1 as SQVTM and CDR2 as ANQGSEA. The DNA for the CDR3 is TGCAGCGTTCGGGCTCCCTTGGGGGAGGGGGCGGATGAGCAGTTCTTC. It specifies CSVRAPLGEGADEQFF.

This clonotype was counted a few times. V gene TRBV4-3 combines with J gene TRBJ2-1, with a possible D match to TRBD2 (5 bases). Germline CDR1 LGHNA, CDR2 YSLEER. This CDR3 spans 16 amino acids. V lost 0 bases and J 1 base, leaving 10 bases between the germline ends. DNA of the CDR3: TGCGCCAGCAGCCAAGAAATTACGGGATCCTACAATGAGCAGTTCTTC. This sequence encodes CASSQEITGSYNEQFF.

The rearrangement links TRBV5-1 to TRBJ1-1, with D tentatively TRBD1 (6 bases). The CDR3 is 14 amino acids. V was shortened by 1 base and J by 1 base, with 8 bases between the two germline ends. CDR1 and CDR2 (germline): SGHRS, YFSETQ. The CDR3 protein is CASSLTGQNTEAFF. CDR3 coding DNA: TGCGCCAGCAGCTTGACAGGGCAGAACACTGAAGCTTTCTTT.

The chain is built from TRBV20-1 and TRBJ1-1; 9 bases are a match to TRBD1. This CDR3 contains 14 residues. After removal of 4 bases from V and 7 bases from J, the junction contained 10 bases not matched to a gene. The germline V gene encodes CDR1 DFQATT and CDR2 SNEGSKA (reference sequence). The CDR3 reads CSANKYRGRGEAFF. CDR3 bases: TGCAGTGCTAACAAATACAGGGGGCGAGGTGAAGCTTTCTTT.

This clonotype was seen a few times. The DNA of the CDR3 is TGTGCCAGTACATTACAGGGGGCGAACACCGGGGAGCTGTTTTTT. It is translated as CASTLQGANTGELFF. This chain connects TRBV19 to TRBJ2-2, with TRBD1 matching over 8 bases. Germline V CDR1 and CDR2: LNHDA, SQIVND (reference sequence). With 7 bases clipped from V and 0 bases from J, the junction kept 4 bases outside the gene matches. CDR3 size: 15 residues.

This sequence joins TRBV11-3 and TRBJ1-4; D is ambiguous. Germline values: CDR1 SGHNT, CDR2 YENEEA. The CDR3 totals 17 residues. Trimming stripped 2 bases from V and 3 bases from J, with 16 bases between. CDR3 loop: CASSLRSLTLANEKLFF. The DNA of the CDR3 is TGTGCCAGCAGCTTACGCTCCCTAACGTTGGCTAATGAAAAACTGTTTTTT.

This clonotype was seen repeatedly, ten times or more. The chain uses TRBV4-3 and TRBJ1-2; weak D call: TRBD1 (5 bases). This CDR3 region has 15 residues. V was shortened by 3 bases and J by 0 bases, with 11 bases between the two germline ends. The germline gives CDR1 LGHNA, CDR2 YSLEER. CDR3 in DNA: TGCGCCAGCAGCCAGGGGCGGCGTTCTAACTATGGCTACACCTTC. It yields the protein CASSQGRRSNYGYTF.

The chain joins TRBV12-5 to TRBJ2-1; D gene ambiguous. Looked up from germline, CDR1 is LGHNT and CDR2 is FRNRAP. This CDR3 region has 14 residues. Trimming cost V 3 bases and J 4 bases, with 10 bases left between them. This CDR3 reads CASGFRAEYNEQFF. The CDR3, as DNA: TGTGCTAGTGGTTTCCGCGCGGAATACAATGAGCAGTTCTTC. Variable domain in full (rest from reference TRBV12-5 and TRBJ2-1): DARVTQTPRHKVTEMGQEVTMRCQPILGHNTVFWYRQTMMQGLELLAYFRNRAPLDDSGMPKDRFSAEMPDATLATLKIQPSEPRDSAVYFCASGFRAEYNEQFFGPGTRLTVL.

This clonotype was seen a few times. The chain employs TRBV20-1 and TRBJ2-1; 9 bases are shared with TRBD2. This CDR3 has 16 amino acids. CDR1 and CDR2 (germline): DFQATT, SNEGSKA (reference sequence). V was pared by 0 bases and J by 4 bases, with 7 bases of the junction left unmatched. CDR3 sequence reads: CSARDPRGGEYNEQFF. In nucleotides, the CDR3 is TGCAGTGCTAGAGATCCGCGGGGGGGCGAATACAATGAGCAGTTCTTC.

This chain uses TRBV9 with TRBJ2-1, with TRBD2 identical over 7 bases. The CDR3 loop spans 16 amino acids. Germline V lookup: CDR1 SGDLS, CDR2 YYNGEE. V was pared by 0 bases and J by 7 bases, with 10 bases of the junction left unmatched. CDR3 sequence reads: CASSVEAGGGENEQFF. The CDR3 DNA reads TGTGCCAGCAGCGTAGAGGCTGGCGGGGGAGAGAATGAGCAGTTCTTC.

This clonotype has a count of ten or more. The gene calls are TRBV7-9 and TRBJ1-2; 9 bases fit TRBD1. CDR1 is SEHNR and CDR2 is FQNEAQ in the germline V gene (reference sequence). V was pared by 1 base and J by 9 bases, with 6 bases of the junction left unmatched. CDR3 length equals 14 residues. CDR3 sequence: CASSLDRDRASYTF. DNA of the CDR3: TGTGCCAGCAGCTTAGATCGGGACAGGGCGAGCTACACCTTC.

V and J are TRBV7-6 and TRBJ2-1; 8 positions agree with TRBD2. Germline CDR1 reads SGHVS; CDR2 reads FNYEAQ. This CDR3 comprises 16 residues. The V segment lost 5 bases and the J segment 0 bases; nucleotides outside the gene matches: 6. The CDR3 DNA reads TGTGCCAGCAGCGCGGCCGGGACTAGCTCCTACAATGAGCAGTTCTTC. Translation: CASSAAGTSSYNEQFF.

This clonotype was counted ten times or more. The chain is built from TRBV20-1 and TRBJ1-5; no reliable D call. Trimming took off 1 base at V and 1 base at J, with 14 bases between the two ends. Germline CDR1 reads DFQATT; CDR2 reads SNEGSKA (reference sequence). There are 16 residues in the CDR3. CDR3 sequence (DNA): TGCAGTGCTAGAGCCAAGTCGAGGGCGAGCAATCAGCCCCAGCATTTT. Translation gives CSARAKSRASNQPQHF.

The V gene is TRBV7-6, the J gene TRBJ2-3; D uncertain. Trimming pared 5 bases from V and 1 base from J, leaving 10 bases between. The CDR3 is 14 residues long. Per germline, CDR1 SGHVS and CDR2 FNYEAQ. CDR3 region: CASSPRIGTDTQYF. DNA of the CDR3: TGTGCCAGCAGCCCCAGGATTGGCACAGATACGCAGTATTTT.

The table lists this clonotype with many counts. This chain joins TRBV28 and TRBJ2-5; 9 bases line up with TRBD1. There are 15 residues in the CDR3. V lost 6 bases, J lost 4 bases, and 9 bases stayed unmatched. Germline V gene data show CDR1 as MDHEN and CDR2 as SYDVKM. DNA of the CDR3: TGTGCCAGCAGCCCGGGACAGGGCCGCGCAGAGACCCAGTACTTC. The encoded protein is CASSPGQGRAETQYF. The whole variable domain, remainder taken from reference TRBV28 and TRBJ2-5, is DVKVTQSSRYLVKRTGEKVFLECVQDMDHENMFWYRQDPGLGLRLIYFSYDVKMKEKGDIPEGYSVSREKKERFSLILESASTNQTSMYLCASSPGQGRAETQYFGPGTRLLVL.

In DNA, the CDR3 is TGTGCCAGCAGTGAATATTGGACAGGGATCACTGAAGCTTTCTTT. Encoded protein: CASSEYWTGITEAFF. The chain is built from TRBV25-1 and TRBJ1-1; 8 bases fit TRBD1. V shed 0 bases and J 4 bases; nucleotides not matched to a gene: 4. The V gene's germline CDR1 is MGHDK and CDR2 SYGVNS. The CDR3 totals 15 residues.